In this sample, the clone carrying this T cell receptor beta chain turned up many times. Researchers took RNA transcripts and amplified the TCR beta CDR3 regions from them. The TCR CDR3 was amplified in a first-round RT-PCR using the HTBI primer set. TCRdb re-analysed the multiplex PCR reads in MiXCR, keeping a single row per CDR3 protein. The profile shows about 400,000 distinct CDR3 sequences, around 15% of them singletons. The sample comes from a study of T cells in Graves' hyperthyroidism and ophthalmopathy. Germline V CDR1 and CDR2: GTSNPN, SVGIG (reference sequence). Trimming stripped 6 bases from V and 0 bases from J, with 8 bases between. CDR3 size: 12 residues.

This receptor was identified in a woman under 30 with Graves' hyperthyroidism. The sequencing sample was made of blood. J is TRBJ1-1 and V is TRBV30; D is ambiguous. The CDR3 loop is CACSGVNTEAFF. In nucleotides, the CDR3 is TGTGCCTGTTCAGGAGTGAACACTGAAGCTTTCTTT.